This T cell receptor (beta chain) was documented in a study of cytomegalovirus exposure and HLA in healthy donors. Regarding the study as a whole: Most TCR sequences showed up rarely, but some public TCRs showed up in many donors. TCR beta chains numbering under 200 were designated cytomegalovirus-associated.

TCRdb's copy holds only in-frame clones and misses some; the assay was immunoSEQ multiplex PCR. There are 110,000 to 150,000 clones in the sample; roughly 88% occur only once, and approximately 7.5% lies in the top ten. As concerns this clone: The antigen remains undetermined.

Trimming took 4 bases from V and 7 from J; bases not matched to a gene: 2. Germline CDR1 reads SGHTA; CDR2 reads FQGNSA. The CDR3 has 14 amino acids. The donors were members of the validation cohort comprising some 120 subjects, separate from the roughly 680-subject first cohort. Material: PBMCs. This chain connects TRBV7-2 to TRBJ1-6, with TRBD1 matching over 9 bases. The TCR sequence derives from a woman aged 18-29 years in good health and CMV-seropositive. CDR3 residues: CASSSGQGNSPLHF. The CDR3 region has the DNA TGTGCCAGCAGCTCCGGACAGGGGAATTCACCCCTCCACTTT.